This is a list of T cell receptor beta chains from one sample in a study of T cell responses to AZD1222 COVID-19 vaccine. The protocol was immunoSEQ multiplex PCR, while the TCRdb copy is restricted to in-frame clones and leaves out a portion. In the table there are 120,000 or so clones, about 88% of which are singletons. Sample: peripheral blood, taken on day 0 of AZD1222 vaccination. Source of these receptors: an adult in good health. Both conserved end residues are part of each CDR3. D genes are given only for firm matches. Size is omitted from some rows. Given values are once, few, many or a class for expanded clones.

size	V	J	D	CDR3	DNA
NA	TRBV7-3	TRBJ1-1	TRBD1	CASSHPATGGEAFF	TGTGCCAGCAGCCATCCCGCGACAGGGGGTGAAGCTTTCTTT
NA	TRBV2	TRBJ2-1	TRBD1	CASRVRGLNEQFF	TGTGCCAGCAGGGTCAGGGGGCTCAATGAGCAGTTCTTC
NA	TRBV15	TRBJ1-3	NA	CATSRPTGESGNTIYF	TGTGCCACCAGCAGACCCACGGGGGAGTCTGGAAACACCATATATTTT
NA	TRBV6-5	TRBJ2-7	NA	CASSFRDGHYEQYF	TGTGCCAGCAGTTTCCGGGACGGGCACTACGAGCAGTACTTC
NA	TRBV14	TRBJ1-2	NA	CASSQEALSGYTF	TGTGCCAGCAGCCAAGAGGCTTTGAGTGGCTACACCTTC
NA	TRBV9	TRBJ1-5	TRBD1	CASSPSTGGNQPQHF	TGTGCCAGCAGCCCCTCCACAGGGGGTAATCAGCCCCAGCATTTT
NA	TRBV7-3	TRBJ2-7	TRBD2	CASSSAGGNEQYF	TGTGCCAGCAGCTCGGCGGGGGGAAACGAGCAGTACTTC
NA	TRBV2	TRBJ1-1	TRBD1	CASSEQGAKTEAFF	TGTGCCAGCAGTGAACAGGGGGCGAAAACTGAAGCTTTCTTT
NA	TRBV2	TRBJ2-6	NA	CASSGNSGANVLTF	TGTGCCAGCAGTGGGAACTCTGGGGCCAACGTCCTGACTTTC
NA	TRBV6-1	TRBJ2-2	TRBD1	CASSEWQGAGELFF	TGTGCCAGCAGTGAATGGCAGGGGGCCGGGGAGCTGTTTTTT
once	TRBV5-1	TRBJ2-1	TRBD2	CASSLLAGGENEQFF	TGCGCCAGCAGCTTACTAGCGGGGGGTGAGAATGAGCAGTTCTTC
NA	TRBV7-2	TRBJ2-1	TRBD2	CASSLKAGGGNEQFF	TGTGCCAGCAGCTTAAAAGCGGGAGGCGGCAATGAGCAGTTCTTC
NA	TRBV11-2	TRBJ1-6	TRBD1	CASSSGQGVSPLHF	TGTGCCAGCAGCTCTGGACAGGGGGTTTCACCCCTCCACTTT
NA	TRBV7-9	TRBJ2-5	NA	CASSLGATTVQETQYF	TGTGCCAGCAGCTTAGGGGCAACGACAGTACAAGAGACCCAGTACTTC
NA	TRBV27	TRBJ1-1	NA	CASSRGGIMNTEAFF	TGTGCCAGCAGCCGTGGGGGCATCATGAACACTGAAGCTTTCTTT
NA	TRBV21-1	TRBJ1-6	NA	CASSPGQGGGSPLHF	TGTGCCAGCAGCCCGGGACAGGGAGGTGGATCACCCCTCCACTTT
once	TRBV4-3	TRBJ2-1	NA	CASSQDIALREQFF	TGCGCCAGCAGCCAAGATATAGCACTTCGCGAGCAGTTCTTC
NA	TRBV2	TRBJ2-3	NA	CASRTGARTDTQYF	TGTGCCAGCAGGACGGGGGCAAGGACAGATACGCAGTATTTT
NA	TRBV11-2	TRBJ1-5	NA	CASSLTPGGGQPQHF	TGTGCCAGCAGCTTAACCCCCGGGGGCGGTCAGCCCCAGCATTTT
NA	TRBV18	TRBJ1-1	TRBD1	CASSPLDRGPGTEAFF	TGTGCCAGCTCACCATTGGACAGGGGGCCTGGGACTGAAGCTTTCTTT
NA	TRBV11-3	TRBJ2-3	TRBD2	CASSPTSGGTDTQYF	TGTGCCAGCAGCCCGACTAGCGGAGGCACAGATACGCAGTATTTT
NA	TRBV3-1/TRBV3-2	TRBJ1-1	TRBD1	CASSGQGFTEAFF	TGTGCCAGCAGCGGACAGGGTTTCACTGAAGCTTTCTTT
NA	TRBV21-1	TRBJ2-2	NA	CASSKASGLARTPGELFF	TGTGCCAGCAGCAAAGCGTCCGGACTAGCTCGAACTCCCGGGGAGCTGTTTTTT
NA	TRBV7-9	TRBJ2-3	NA	CASSAPPVDTQYF	TGTGCCAGCAGCGCCCCGCCTGTCGATACGCAGTATTTT
NA	TRBV5-8	TRBJ2-7	TRBD2	CASSLSSGRVEQYF	TGTGCCAGCAGCTTGTCCAGCGGGAGGGTCGAGCAGTACTTC
few	TRBV19	TRBJ1-2	NA	CASSRRTPGRNYGYTF	TGTGCCAGTAGTAGAAGGACGCCCGGTCGGAACTATGGCTACACCTTC
NA	TRBV7-3	TRBJ1-5	TRBD1	CASSSGQANQPQHF	TGTGCCAGCAGCTCGGGACAGGCCAATCAGCCCCAGCATTTT
NA	TRBV7-9	TRBJ1-1	NA	CASSFGNTEAFF	TGTGCCAGCAGCTTCGGGAACACTGAAGCTTTCTTT
NA	TRBV2	TRBJ1-4	NA	CASSESPRTATNEKLFF	TGTGCCAGCAGTGAATCGCCGAGGACTGCAACTAATGAAAAACTGTTTTTT
once	TRBV24-1	TRBJ2-3	TRBD2	CATASGHTDTQYF	TGTGCCACCGCTAGCGGTCACACAGATACGCAGTATTTT
NA	TRBV19	TRBJ1-5	NA	CASAIQGPYQPQHF	TGTGCCAGTGCTATACAGGGCCCTTATCAGCCCCAGCATTTT
NA	TRBV30	TRBJ1-1	NA	CAWSRSRQVLTEAFF	TGTGCCTGGAGTCGCTCCCGACAGGTCCTCACTGAAGCTTTCTTT
NA	TRBV6-5	TRBJ1-1	TRBD1	CASSYSDRGNTEAFF	TGTGCCAGCAGTTACTCGGACAGGGGGAACACTGAAGCTTTCTTT
NA	TRBV18	TRBJ1-5	NA	CASSTQGSNQPQHF	TGTGCCAGCTCAACGCAGGGTAGCAATCAGCCCCAGCATTTT
NA	TRBV2	TRBJ2-3	TRBD1	CASRRDSLITDTQYF	TGTGCCAGCAGGAGGGACAGCCTAATCACAGATACGCAGTATTTT
NA	TRBV11-2	TRBJ2-5	NA	CASSLDLGLAPEYF	TGTGCCAGCAGCTTAGATCTTGGTCTAGCGCCCGAGTACTTC
NA	TRBV7-2	TRBJ2-1	TRBD2	CASSLGTSGRGEQFF	TGTGCCAGCAGCTTGGGGACTAGCGGGAGGGGTGAGCAGTTCTTC
NA	TRBV12-5	TRBJ1-5	NA	CASGYRVFGPQHF	TGTGCTAGTGGGTACAGGGTATTTGGGCCCCAGCATTTT
NA	TRBV10-3	TRBJ2-2	NA	CAIGGLANTGELFF	TGTGCCATCGGCGGGCTCGCGAACACCGGGGAGCTGTTTTTT
NA	TRBV2	TRBJ2-1	TRBD2	CASSLPPGLAGASYNEQFF	TGTGCCAGCAGTCTTCCCCCGGGACTAGCGGGAGCGTCCTACAATGAGCAGTTCTTC
NA	TRBV5-1	TRBJ1-1	NA	CASSPGVGTNTEAFF	TGCGCCAGCAGCCCCGGGGTGGGAACGAACACTGAAGCTTTCTTT
NA	TRBV7-6	TRBJ1-5	NA	CASSLKGGNQPQHF	TGTGCCAGCAGCTTAAAAGGAGGAAATCAGCCCCAGCATTTT
NA	TRBV19	TRBJ1-1	TRBD1	CASSTWTGREGAEAFF	TGTGCCAGTAGTACATGGACAGGGAGAGAAGGGGCTGAAGCTTTCTTT
once	TRBV19	TRBJ1-1	NA	CASNPGWGTEAFF	TGTGCCAGTAATCCAGGGTGGGGCACTGAAGCTTTCTTT
NA	TRBV19	TRBJ2-5	TRBD1	CASSGGAGFQYF	TGTGCCAGTTCAGGGGGCGCGGGTTTCCAGTACTTC
NA	TRBV3-1/TRBV3-2	TRBJ1-1	NA	CASSQSRGTEAFF	TGTGCCAGCAGCCAATCGCGGGGGACTGAAGCTTTCTTT
NA	TRBV20-1	TRBJ2-1	NA	CSASNTGRGEQFF	TGCAGTGCTAGTAACACAGGGCGGGGTGAGCAGTTCTTC
NA	TRBV5-1	TRBJ2-4	NA	CASSIGTENIQYF	TGCGCCAGCAGCATCGGGACCGAAAACATTCAGTACTTC
NA	TRBV5-1	TRBJ1-3	NA	CASSLAGTGNTIYF	TGCGCCAGCAGCTTAGCAGGGACAGGAAACACCATATATTTT
NA	TRBV20-1	TRBJ1-2	NA	CSAWANYGYTF	TGCAGTGCTTGGGCTAACTATGGCTACACCTTC
NA	TRBV12-3/TRBV12-4	TRBJ2-3	TRBD1	CASSLSRGDTQYF	TGTGCCAGCAGCCTGTCCAGGGGGGATACGCAGTATTTT
NA	TRBV18	TRBJ2-2	NA	CASSPVGMNTGELFF	TGTGCCAGCTCACCCGTCGGGATGAACACCGGGGAGCTGTTTTTT
once	TRBV5-1	TRBJ1-2	TRBD1	CASSLGQGNGYTF	TGCGCCAGCAGCTTGGGACAGGGGAATGGCTACACCTTC
NA	TRBV19	TRBJ1-2	NA	CASWGTSYGYTF	TGTGCCAGTTGGGGTACGTCTTATGGCTACACCTTC
NA	TRBV5-1	TRBJ1-2	NA	CASSLKSSYTF	TGCGCCAGCAGCTTGAAGTCTAGCTACACCTTC
NA	TRBV27	TRBJ1-1	NA	CASSSYGAGWDTEAFF	TGTGCCAGCAGTTCCTACGGTGCTGGATGGGACACTGAAGCTTTCTTT
NA	TRBV5-1	TRBJ1-1	TRBD1	CASSSTGTGLSGTEAFF	TGCGCCAGCAGCTCTACCGGGACAGGGTTGTCCGGAACTGAAGCTTTCTTT
NA	TRBV19	TRBJ2-2	TRBD1	CASRGQGSAGELFF	TGTGCCAGTAGAGGACAGGGGAGTGCCGGGGAGCTGTTTTTT
once	TRBV10-3	TRBJ2-2	TRBD2	CAITGLLAGVSTNTGELFF	TGTGCCATCACCGGATTACTAGCGGGAGTCTCCACGAACACCGGGGAGCTGTTTTTT
NA	TRBV2	TRBJ1-5	TRBD1	CASTRTGDQPQHF	TGTGCCAGCACCCGGACAGGGGATCAGCCCCAGCATTTT